Sequencing of this T cell receptor beta chain was carried out in a study of shared clonotypes between healthy human individuals. Looking at the study overall: Aged 18 to 49, the donors were a couple of women and a few men.

A note on this clone: Its antigen is as yet unknown. Additional DNA sequences in this sample encode the identical CDR3.

Germline V gene data show CDR1 as SGHAT and CDR2 as FQNNGV. The CDR3 runs 13 residues. V dropped 1 base and J dropped 6 bases, with 10 bases sitting between them. Study results and limitations: Memory subsets had estimated richness that was generally smaller than that of naive subsets. Incompleteness in sorted-subset sequencing, despite large depth, was shown by rarefaction.

The authors distributed each subset's genomic DNA evenly over several immunoSEQ plates. TCRdb's copy holds only in-frame clones and misses some; the assay was immunoSEQ multiplex PCR. The table has around 2,100,000 clones, approximately 95% seen once. CD45RO-negative, CCR7-positively selected cells formed the naive CD8 fraction, excluding terminally differentiated effector memory CD45RA+ cells. The chain is built from TRBV11-2 and TRBJ2-7; D possibly matches TRBD1 or TRBD2 (5 bases each). The clonotype originates from a man aged 18 to 35 in good health. The source material was naive CD8+ T cells sorted from blood. CDR3 region: CASSLVGPGEQYF. DNA of the CDR3: TGTGCCAGCAGCTTAGTGGGACCGGGCGAGCAGTACTTC.